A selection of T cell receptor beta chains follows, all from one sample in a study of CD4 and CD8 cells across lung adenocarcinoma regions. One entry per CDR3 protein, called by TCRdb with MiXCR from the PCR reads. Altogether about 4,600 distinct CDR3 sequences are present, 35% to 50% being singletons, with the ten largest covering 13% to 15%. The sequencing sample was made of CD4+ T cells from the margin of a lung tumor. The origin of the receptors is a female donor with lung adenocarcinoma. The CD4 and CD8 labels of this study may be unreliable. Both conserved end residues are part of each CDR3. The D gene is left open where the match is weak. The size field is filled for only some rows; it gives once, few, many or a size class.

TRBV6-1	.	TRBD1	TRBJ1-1	TGTGCCAGCAGTCAGGACAGGGAAAGGGCTGAAGCTTTCTTT	CASSQDRERAEAFF
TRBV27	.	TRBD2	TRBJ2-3	TGTGGCGGGGGGGCTGGGGGCCGCGGCCCAGATACGCAGTATTTT	CGGGAGGRGPDTQYF
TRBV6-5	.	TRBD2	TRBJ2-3	TGTGCCAGCAGGTATTCTGACTACGTGGCTAGCGGGAGGGCCGTAGAGACCCAGTATTTT	CASRYSDYVASGRAVETQYF
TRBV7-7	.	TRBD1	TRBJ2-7	TGTGCTAGCACCTCAAAGGACAGGGGAGACGTCGGACGCTACGAGCAGTACTTC	CASTSKDRGDVGRYEQYF
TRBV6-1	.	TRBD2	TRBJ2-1	TGTGCCAGCAGTGTTTCCAGGGGTCTCCCGGGACTAGCGTTTGAGCAGTTCTTC	CASSVSRGLPGLAFEQFF
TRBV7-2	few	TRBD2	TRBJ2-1	TGTGCCAGCAGCTCAGGACTAGCGGGAGGGCCGGAGCAGTTCTTC	CASSSGLAGGPEQFF
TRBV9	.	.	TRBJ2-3	TGTGCCAGCAGCGTAAGGGATGCAGATACGCAGTATTTT	CASSVRDADTQYF
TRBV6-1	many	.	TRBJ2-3	TGTGCCAGCCAAAGTATAGCCACAGATACGCAGTATTTT	CASQSIATDTQYF
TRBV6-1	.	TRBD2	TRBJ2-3	TGTGCCAGCAGTCCAAGCGGGAGGGCCAAAAACATTCAGTATTTT	CASSPSGRAKNIQYF
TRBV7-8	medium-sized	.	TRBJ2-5	TGTGCCAGCAGCTTATACAATGAGCAGTACTTC	CASSLYNEQYF
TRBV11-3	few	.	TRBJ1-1	TGTGCCAGCAGCTTAGACGGACAGCAGAACACTGAAGCTTTCTTT	CASSLDGQQNTEAFF
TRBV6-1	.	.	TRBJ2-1	TGTGCCAGCAGTGAAAGAGAGGGGGTCAGTGGGAGCGATGAGCAGTTCTTC	CASSEREGVSGSDEQFF
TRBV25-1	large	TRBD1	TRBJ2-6	TGTGCCAGCAGTGGACAGGGGGCTGGGGCCAACGTCCTGACTTTC	CASSGQGAGANVLTF
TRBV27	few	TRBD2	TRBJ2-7	TGTGCCAGCATTACTAGCGGTTTTCCCTACGAGCAGTACTTC	CASITSGFPYEQYF
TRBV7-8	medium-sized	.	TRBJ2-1	TGTGCCAGCAGCTTAAACAGGATGAATGAGCAGTTCTTC	CASSLNRMNEQFF
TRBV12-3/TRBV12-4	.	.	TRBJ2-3	TGTGCGGGCAGTGGTGTCATAGCCACAGATACGCAGTATTTT	CAGSGVIATDTQYF
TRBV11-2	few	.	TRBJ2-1	TGTGCCAGCAGCTTAGATAGAAGCAATGAGCAGTTCTTC	CASSLDRSNEQFF
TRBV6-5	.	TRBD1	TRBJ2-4	TGTGCCAGCAGTTATGGGACAGGGGGTCATGCCAAAAACACCCAGTACTTC	CASSYGTGGHAKNTQYF
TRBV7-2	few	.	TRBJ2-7	TGTGCCAGCAGCTTAGGGCTATTGAGCTCCTACGAGCAGTACTTC	CASSLGLLSSYEQYF
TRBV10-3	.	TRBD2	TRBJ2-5	TGTGCCATGGGTGCGGGGGGGCGGGACGAAGAGACGCAGTACTTC	CAMGAGGRDEETQYF
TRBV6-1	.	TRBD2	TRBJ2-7	TGTGCCAGCAGTGGGGAAGCGGGAGGGGCCTACGAGCAGTACTTC	CASSGEAGGAYEQYF
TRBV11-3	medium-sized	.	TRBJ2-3	TGTGCCAGCAGCTTAGGTGGGAAGGCAGATACGCAGTATTTT	CASSLGGKADTQYF
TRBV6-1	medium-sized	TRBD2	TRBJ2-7	TGTGCCAGCAGCCCCACACTAGCGGGAGAAGGTTGTGAGCAGTACTTC	CASSPTLAGEGCEQYF
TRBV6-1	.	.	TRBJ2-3	TGTGCCAGCACCACCCTCGGGACTGGCACAGATACGCAGTATTTT	CASTTLGTGTDTQYF
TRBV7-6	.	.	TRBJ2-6	TGTGCCAGCAGCCAAACCCGGGGCACTGGGGCCAACGTCCTGACTTTC	CASSQTRGTGANVLTF
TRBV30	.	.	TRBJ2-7	TGTGCCTGGAGTCTAGGGGGCGAGCAGTACTTC	CAWSLGGEQYF
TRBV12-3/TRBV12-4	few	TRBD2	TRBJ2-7	TGTGCCAGCAGTTTAGCTTCGACTAGCGGGACGGACGAGCAGTACTTC	CASSLASTSGTDEQYF
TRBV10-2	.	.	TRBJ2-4	TGTGCGGGCAGTGGGGTTCGGGGCGGGGGCACTCAGTACTTC	CAGSGVRGGGTQYF
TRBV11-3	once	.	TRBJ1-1	TGTGCCAGCAGCACAACGGGGGTGGGGAACACTGAAGCTTTCTTT	CASSTTGVGNTEAFF
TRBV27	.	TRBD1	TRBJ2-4	TGTGCCAGCAGCAGAGGCCACGGGACAGGGGAAAACATTCAGTACTTC	CASSRGHGTGENIQYF
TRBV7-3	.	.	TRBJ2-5	TGTGCCAGCAGCTTATGGCCTCTCAATGAGCAGTACTTC	CASSLWPLNEQYF
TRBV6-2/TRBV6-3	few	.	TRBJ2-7	TGTGCCAGTGAGGGCCCTGGGACAAGGGGCTACGAGCAGTACTTC	CASEGPGTRGYEQYF
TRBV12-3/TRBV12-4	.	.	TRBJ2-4	TGTGCCAGCAGTTTATCTCCTCTTCCCCAAGTAGGCATTCAGTACTTC	CASSLSPLPQVGIQYF
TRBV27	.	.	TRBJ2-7	TGTGCCACTAGGGGGGGGCGCTCCTACGAGCAGTACTTC	CATRGGRSYEQYF
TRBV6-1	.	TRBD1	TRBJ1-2	TGTGCCAGCAGAACAGGGGGTGGCTACACCTTC	CASRTGGGYTF
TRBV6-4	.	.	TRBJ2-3	TGTGCCAGCGGGGAAGGGGGTAGCGACACAGATACCCAGTATTTT	CASGEGGSDTDTQYF
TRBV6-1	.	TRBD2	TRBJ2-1	TGTGCCAGCAGGACAGCGGGATTGTCCTACAATGAGCAGTTCTTC	CASRTAGLSYNEQFF
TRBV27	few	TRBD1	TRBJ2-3	TGTGCCAGCAGTCCTACAGGGGCAGATACGCAGTATTTT	CASSPTGADTQYF
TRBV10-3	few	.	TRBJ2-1	TGTGCCATCAGTGAGATCAGTATGGATGAGCAGTTCTTC	CAISEISMDEQFF
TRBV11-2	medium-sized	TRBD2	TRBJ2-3	TGTGCCAGCAGCTTTAATCTAGCGGGAGTCACAGATACGCAGTATTTT	CASSFNLAGVTDTQYF
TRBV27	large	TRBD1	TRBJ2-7	TGTGCCACCCAAAAAGGGGGCGCGTACGAGCAGTACTTC	CATQKGGAYEQYF
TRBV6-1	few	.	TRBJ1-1	TGTGCCAGCAGTCGGGACGGGCTGAACACTGAAGCTTTCTTT	CASSRDGLNTEAFF
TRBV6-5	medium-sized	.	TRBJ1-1	TGTGCCAGCAGTTTCGCGGCAAACACTGAAGCTTTCTTT	CASSFAANTEAFF
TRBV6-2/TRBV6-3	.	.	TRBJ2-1	TGTGCCAGCAGTTACTATGCAGCAGCTAACGGGGAGCAGTTCTTC	CASSYYAAANGEQFF
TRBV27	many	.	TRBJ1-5	TGTGCCAGCAGTTTTGGAGGGGGAGGTCAGCCCCAGCATTTT	CASSFGGGGQPQHF
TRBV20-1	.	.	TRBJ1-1	TGCAGTGCTAGAGATGTGGCCAGCCAAGTGAACACTGAAGCTTTCTTT	CSARDVASQVNTEAFF
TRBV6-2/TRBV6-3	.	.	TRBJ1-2	TGTGCCGGACGTCGTAGGCAAAACTATGGCTACACCTTC	CAGRRRQNYGYTF
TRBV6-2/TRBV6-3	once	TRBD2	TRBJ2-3	TGTGCCAGCAGTGGCCGGGAGGCGGGCATGTGTAGCACAGACACGCAGTATTTT	CASSGREAGMCSTDTQYF